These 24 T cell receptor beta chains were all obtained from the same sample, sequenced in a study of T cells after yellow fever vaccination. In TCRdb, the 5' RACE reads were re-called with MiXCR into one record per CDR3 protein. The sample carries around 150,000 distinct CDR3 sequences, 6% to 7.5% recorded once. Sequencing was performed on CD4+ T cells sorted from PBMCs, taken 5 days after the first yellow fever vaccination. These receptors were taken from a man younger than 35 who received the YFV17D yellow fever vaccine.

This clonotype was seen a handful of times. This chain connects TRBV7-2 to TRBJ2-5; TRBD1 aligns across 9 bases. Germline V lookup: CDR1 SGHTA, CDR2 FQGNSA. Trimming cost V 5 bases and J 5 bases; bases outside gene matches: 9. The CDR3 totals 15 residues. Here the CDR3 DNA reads TGTGCCAGCAGCGTATCACAGGGGGCGGGGGAGACCCAGTACTTC. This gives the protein CASSVSQGAGETQYF.

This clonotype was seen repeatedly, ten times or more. This CDR3 is CASSDSRGQGSYEQYF. The CDR3 DNA is TGCGCCAGCAGTGATAGTAGGGGACAGGGCTCTTACGAGCAGTACTTC. The genes are TRBV10-2 and TRBJ2-7; 9 positions match TRBD1. Germline V lookup: CDR1 WSHSY, CDR2 SAAADI. This CDR3 contains 16 residues. V shed 3 bases and J 4 bases; nucleotides not matched to a gene: 10.

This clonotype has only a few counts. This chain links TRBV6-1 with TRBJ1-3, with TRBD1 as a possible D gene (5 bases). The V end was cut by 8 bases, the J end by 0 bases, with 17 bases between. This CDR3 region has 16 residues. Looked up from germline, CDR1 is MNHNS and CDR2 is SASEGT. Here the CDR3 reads CASAPLPGSSGNTIYF. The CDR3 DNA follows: TGTGCCAGCGCCCCCCTCCCAGGGTCCTCTGGAAACACCATATATTTT.

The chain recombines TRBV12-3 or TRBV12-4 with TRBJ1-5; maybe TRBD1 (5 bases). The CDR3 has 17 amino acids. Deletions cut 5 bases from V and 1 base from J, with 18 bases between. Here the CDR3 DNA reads TGTGCCAGCAGTATAATGGGACTATGGAAAAGCAATCAGCCCCAGCATTTT. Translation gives CASSIMGLWKSNQPQHF.

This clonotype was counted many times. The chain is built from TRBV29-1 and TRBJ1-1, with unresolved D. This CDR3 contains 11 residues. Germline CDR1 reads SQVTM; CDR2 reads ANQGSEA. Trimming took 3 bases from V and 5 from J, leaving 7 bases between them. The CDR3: CSVETVTEAFF. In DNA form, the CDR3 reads TGCAGCGTTGAGACGGTTACTGAAGCTTTCTTT.

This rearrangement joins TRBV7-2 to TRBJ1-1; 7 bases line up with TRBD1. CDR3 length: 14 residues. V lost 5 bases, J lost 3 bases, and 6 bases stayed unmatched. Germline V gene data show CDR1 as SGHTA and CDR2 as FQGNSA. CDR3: CASSVPGQYTEAFF. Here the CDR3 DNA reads TGTGCCAGCAGCGTACCGGGACAGTACACTGAAGCTTTCTTT.

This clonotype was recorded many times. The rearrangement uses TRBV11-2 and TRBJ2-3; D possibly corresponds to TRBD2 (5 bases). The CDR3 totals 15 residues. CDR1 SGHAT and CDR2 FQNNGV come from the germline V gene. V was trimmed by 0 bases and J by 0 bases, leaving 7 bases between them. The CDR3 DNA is TGTGCCAGCAGCTTAGATCGGACTAGCACAGATACGCAGTATTTT. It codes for CASSLDRTSTDTQYF.

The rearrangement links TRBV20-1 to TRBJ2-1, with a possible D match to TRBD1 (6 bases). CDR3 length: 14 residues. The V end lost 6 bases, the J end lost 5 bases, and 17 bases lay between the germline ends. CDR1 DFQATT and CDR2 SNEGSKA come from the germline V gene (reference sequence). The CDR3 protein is CSASPAGAHNEQFF. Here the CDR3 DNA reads TGCAGTGCCAGCCCCGCAGGGGCACACAATGAGCAGTTCTTC.

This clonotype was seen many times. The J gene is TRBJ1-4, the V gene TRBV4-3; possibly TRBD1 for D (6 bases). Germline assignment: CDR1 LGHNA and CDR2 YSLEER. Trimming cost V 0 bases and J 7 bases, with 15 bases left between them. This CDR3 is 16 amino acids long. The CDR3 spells CASSQDRGSNGEKLFF. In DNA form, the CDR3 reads TGCGCCAGCAGCCAAGATAGGGGGTCCAATGGTGAAAAACTGTTTTTT.

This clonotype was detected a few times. The CDR3 DNA reads TGTGCCAGCAAACAGGGAGTTGTCTACAATGAGCAGTTCTTC. Translating gives CASKQGVVYNEQFF. V usage is TRBV6-1 and J usage is TRBJ2-1, with TRBD1 as a possible D gene (6 bases). Germline-derived CDR1 and CDR2 are MNHNS and SASEGT. Trimming left V 7 bases short and J 3 bases short, with 13 bases between. This CDR3 region has 14 residues.

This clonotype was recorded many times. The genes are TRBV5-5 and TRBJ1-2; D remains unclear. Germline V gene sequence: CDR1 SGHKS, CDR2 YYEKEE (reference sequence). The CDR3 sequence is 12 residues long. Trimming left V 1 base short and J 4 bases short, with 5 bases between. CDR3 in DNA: TGTGCCAGCAGCTTGTATCTCTATGGCTACACCTTC. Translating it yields CASSLYLYGYTF.

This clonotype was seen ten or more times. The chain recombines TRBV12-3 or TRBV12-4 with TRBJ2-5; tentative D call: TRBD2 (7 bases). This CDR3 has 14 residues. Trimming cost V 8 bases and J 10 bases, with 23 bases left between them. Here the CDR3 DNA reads TGTGCCAGCGGCTCCGGGACTACGAAGGGGGTCCAGTACTTC. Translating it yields CASGSGTTKGVQYF.

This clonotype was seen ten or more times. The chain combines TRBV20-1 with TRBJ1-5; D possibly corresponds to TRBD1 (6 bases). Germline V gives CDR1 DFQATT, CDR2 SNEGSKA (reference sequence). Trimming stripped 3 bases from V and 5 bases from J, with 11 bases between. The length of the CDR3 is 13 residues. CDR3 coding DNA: TGCAGTGCTAGTATGACAGGAGATCAGCCCCAGCATTTT. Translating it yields CSASMTGDQPQHF.

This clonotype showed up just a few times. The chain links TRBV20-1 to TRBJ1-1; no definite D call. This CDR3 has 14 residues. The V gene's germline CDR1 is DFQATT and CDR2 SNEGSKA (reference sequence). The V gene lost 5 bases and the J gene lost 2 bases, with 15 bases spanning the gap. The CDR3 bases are TGCAGTGCTCCCCGTCAGCTGGTTAACACTGAAGCTTTCTTT. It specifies CSAPRQLVNTEAFF.

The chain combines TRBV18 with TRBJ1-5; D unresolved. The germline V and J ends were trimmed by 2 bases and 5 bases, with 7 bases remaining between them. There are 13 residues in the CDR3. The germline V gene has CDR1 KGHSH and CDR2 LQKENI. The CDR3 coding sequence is TGTGCCAGCTCACCAAGGGATGATCAGCCCCAGCATTTT. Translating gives CASSPRDDQPQHF.

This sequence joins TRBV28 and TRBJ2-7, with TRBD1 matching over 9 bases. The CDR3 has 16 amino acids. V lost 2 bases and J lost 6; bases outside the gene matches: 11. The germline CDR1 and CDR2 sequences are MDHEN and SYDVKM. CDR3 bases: TGTGCCAGCAGTTTACCCGGACAGGGGAAGTTTGGCGAGCAGTACGTC. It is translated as CASSLPGQGKFGEQYV.

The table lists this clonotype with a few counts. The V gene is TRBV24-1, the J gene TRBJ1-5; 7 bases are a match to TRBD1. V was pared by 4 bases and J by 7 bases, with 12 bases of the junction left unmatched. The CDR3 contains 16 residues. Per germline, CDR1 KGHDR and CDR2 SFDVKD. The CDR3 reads CATSDRDSHPTQPQHF. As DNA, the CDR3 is TGTGCCACCAGTGACCGGGACAGTCACCCCACCCAGCCCCAGCATTTT.

The CDR3 bases are TGTGCCAGCAGCTCCCCCCGGGGCGGGGGCCCTAATGAGCAGTTCTTC. Its protein is CASSSPRGGGPNEQFF. The rearrangement links TRBV9 to TRBJ2-1, with D perhaps TRBD2 (7 bases). The CDR3 sequence is 16 residues long. V lost 4 bases to trimming and J lost 7 bases, with 21 bases between them. The germline V gene encodes CDR1 SGDLS and CDR2 YYNGEE.

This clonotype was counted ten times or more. CDR3 amino acids: CSVRDPDQPQHF. DNA for the CDR3: TGCAGCGTCCGGGACCCTGATCAGCCCCAGCATTTT. This rearrangement joins TRBV29-1 to TRBJ1-5; a possible D gene is TRBD1 (5 bases). Trimming cost V 6 bases and J 5 bases, with 11 bases left between them. Germline values: CDR1 SQVTM, CDR2 ANQGSEA. The CDR3 spans 12 residues.

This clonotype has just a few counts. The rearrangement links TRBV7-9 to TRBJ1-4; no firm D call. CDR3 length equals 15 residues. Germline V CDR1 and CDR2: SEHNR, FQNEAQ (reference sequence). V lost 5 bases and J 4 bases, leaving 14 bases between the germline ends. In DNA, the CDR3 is TGTGCCAGCAGCCTCGGAATCGATATTAATGAAAAACTGTTTTTT. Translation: CASSLGIDINEKLFF.

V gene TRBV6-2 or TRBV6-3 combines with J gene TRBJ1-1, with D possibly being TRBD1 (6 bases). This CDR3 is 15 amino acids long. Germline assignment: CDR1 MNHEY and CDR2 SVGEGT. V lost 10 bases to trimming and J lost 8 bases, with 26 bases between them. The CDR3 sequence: CAKPENQQGSGEAFF. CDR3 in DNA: TGTGCCAAACCAGAAAACCAACAGGGAAGCGGAGAAGCTTTCTTT.

The CDR3 here is CASREGQGPYEQYF. DNA for the CDR3: TGCGCCAGCAGGGAGGGACAGGGGCCCTACGAGCAGTACTTC. The chain combines TRBV4-3 with TRBJ2-7; 10 bases are shared with TRBD1. V dropped 6 bases and J dropped 2; count of bases not matched to a gene: 4. In germline, CDR1 is LGHNA, CDR2 YSLEER. This CDR3 is built from 14 residues.

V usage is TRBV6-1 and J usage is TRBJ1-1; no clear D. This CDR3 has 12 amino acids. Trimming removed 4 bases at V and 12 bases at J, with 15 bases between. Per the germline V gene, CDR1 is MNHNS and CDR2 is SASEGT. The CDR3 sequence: CASSGPHRVTFF. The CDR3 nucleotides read TGTGCCAGCAGTGGACCACACCGGGTGACTTTCTTT.

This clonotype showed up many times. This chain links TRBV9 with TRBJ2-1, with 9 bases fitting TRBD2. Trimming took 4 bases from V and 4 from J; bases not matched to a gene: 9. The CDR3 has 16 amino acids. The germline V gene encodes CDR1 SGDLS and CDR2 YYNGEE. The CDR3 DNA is TGTGCCAGCAGCTCCGGGACTAGCTTGACTTACAATGAGCAGTTCTTC. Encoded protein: CASSSGTSLTYNEQFF.